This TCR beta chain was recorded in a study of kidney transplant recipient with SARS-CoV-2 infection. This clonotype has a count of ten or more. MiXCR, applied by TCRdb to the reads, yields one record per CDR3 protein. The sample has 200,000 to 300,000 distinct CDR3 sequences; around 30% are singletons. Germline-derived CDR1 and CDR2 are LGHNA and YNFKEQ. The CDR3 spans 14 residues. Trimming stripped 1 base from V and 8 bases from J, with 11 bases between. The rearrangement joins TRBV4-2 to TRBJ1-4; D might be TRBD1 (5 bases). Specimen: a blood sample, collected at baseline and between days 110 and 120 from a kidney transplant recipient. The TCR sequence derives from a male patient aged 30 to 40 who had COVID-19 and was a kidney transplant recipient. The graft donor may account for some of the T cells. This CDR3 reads CASSQVAQGEKLFF. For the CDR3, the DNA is TGTGCCAGCAGCCAAGTCGCGCAGGGCGAAAAACTGTTTTTT.